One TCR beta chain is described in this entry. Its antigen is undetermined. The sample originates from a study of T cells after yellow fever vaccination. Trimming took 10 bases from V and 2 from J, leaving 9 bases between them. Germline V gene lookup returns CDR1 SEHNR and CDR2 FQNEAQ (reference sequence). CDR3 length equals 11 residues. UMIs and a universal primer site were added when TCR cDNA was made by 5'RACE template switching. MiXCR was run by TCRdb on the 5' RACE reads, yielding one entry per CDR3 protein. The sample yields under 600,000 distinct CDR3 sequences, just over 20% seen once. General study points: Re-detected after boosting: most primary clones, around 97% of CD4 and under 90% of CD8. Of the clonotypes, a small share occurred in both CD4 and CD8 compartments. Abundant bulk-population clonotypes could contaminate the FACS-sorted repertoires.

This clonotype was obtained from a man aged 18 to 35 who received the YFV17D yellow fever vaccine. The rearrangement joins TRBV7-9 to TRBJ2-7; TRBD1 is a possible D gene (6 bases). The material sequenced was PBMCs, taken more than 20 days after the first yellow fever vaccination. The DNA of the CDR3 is TGTGCCACCACAGGGACCTACGAGCAGTACTTC. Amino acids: CATTGTYEQYF.